These 29 T cell receptor beta chains share one sample of origin, sequenced in a study of OX40 agonist ivuxolimab in advanced cancers. Sequencing used immunoSEQ multiplex PCR; TCRdb keeps in-frame clones, though not all of them. The table includes around 40,000 clones, roughly 90% detected once. The sample here was CD4+ or CD8+ T cells sorted from blood, taken in a trial of the OX40 agonist ivuxolimab. The receptors shown here come from an adult with an advanced solid tumor such as melanoma, head and neck, liver or kidney cancer.

This chain connects TRBV6-5 to TRBJ2-7; 7 positions agree with TRBD2. The junction had 9 bases not matched to a gene; V was cut back by 6 bases and J by 4 bases. The CDR3 runs 14 residues. CDR1 is MNHEY and CDR2 is SVGAGI in the germline V gene. The CDR3 protein is CASSRRPSGYEQYF. The CDR3 nucleotides are TGTGCCAGCAGCCGCCGACCTAGCGGATACGAGCAGTACTTC.

Judged by abundance, this clone is medium-sized. The V gene is TRBV19, the J gene TRBJ2-7; no clear D. In germline, CDR1 is LNHDA, CDR2 SQIVND (reference sequence). The V end was cut by 1 base, the J end by 6 bases, with 13 bases between. The length of the CDR3 is 14 residues. CDR3 bases: TGTGCCAGTAGTATAGGACACCGGCAAGGCGAGCAGTACGTC. It encodes CASSIGHRQGEQYV.

This clone was seen a single time. The V and J genes are TRBV7-9 and TRBJ2-1, with 11 bases matching TRBD2. The CDR3 spans 15 residues. V shed 4 bases, J shed 6 bases, and the junction held 5 bases outside the gene matches. Per germline, CDR1 SEHNR and CDR2 FQNEAQ (reference sequence). The CDR3 spells CASSSTSGIVNEQFF. In DNA, the CDR3 is TGTGCCAGCAGCTCGACTAGCGGGATTGTCAATGAGCAGTTCTTC.

This clone was seen only a few times. The rearrangement joins TRBV19 to TRBJ2-2, with D perhaps being TRBD1 or TRBD2 (5 bases each). In germline, CDR1 is LNHDA, CDR2 SQIVND (reference sequence). CDR3 length equals 14 residues. V lost 8 bases and J 7 bases, leaving 17 bases between the germline ends. The CDR3 is CASSTGLDGGELFF. CDR3 nucleotide sequence: TGTGCCAGTTCCACGGGGCTAGATGGCGGGGAGCTGTTTTTT.

The genes are TRBV5-1 and TRBJ2-1, with D tentatively TRBD2 (6 bases). Trimming pared 4 bases from V and 4 bases from J, leaving 18 bases between. CDR1 SGHRS and CDR2 YFSETQ come from the germline V gene. The CDR3 is 16 residues long. CDR3 sequence reads: CASSPERASGYNEQFF. As DNA, the CDR3 is TGCGCCAGCAGCCCCGAGCGGGCCTCTGGGTACAATGAGCAGTTCTTC.

The chain carries TRBV6-5 and TRBJ2-1, with D maybe TRBD2 (5 bases). Trimming took 6 bases from V and 8 from J, leaving 11 bases between them. This CDR3 is 12 amino acids long. Germline loops: CDR1 MNHEY, CDR2 SVGAGI. The CDR3 region is CASSPTADEQFF. The CDR3 nucleotides read TGTGCCAGCAGCCCTACAGCGGATGAGCAGTTCTTC.

The V and J genes are TRBV13 and TRBJ2-2, with TRBD1 identical over 7 bases. The V segment lost 4 bases and the J segment 3 bases; nucleotides outside the gene matches: 5. CDR1 and CDR2 from the germline V gene are PRHDT and FYEKMQ (reference sequence). The CDR3 contains 15 residues. For the CDR3, the DNA is TGTGCCAGCAGCTCCGGGACAGTGGACACCGGGGAGCTGTTTTTT. It translates to CASSSGTVDTGELFF.

CDR3 residues: CASSTLLAGGYEQYF. DNA of the CDR3: TGTGCCAGCAGCACCTTACTAGCGGGAGGATACGAGCAGTACTTC. This chain connects TRBV5-5 to TRBJ2-7, with 12 bases lining up with TRBD2. The V gene's germline CDR1 is SGHKS and CDR2 YYEKEE (reference sequence). The CDR3 sequence is 15 residues long. The V gene end was trimmed by 4 bases and the J gene end by 4 bases; junction bases not matched to a gene: 6.

The genes are TRBV5-1 and TRBJ1-1, with 7 bases fitting TRBD1. Germline values: CDR1 SGHRS, CDR2 YFSETQ. V trimming: 4 bases; J trimming: 0 bases; junction bases outside the gene matches: 6. CDR3 size: 15 residues. The CDR3 reads CASSSRQGLNTEAFF. CDR3 nucleotide sequence: TGCGCCAGCAGCAGTAGACAGGGCTTGAACACTGAAGCTTTCTTT. Full variable domain (rest looked up from reference TRBV5-1 and TRBJ1-1): KAGVTQTPRYLIKTRGQQVTLSCSPISGHRSVSWYQQTPGQGLQFLFEYFSETQRNKGNFPGRFSGRQFSNSRSEMNVSTLELGDSALYLCASSSRQGLNTEAFFGQGTRLTVV.

This chain connects TRBV4-2 to TRBJ2-7, with 11 positions matching TRBD2. Germline trimming cut 3 bases from V and 2 bases from J; bases unmatched to any gene: 3. CDR1 LGHNA and CDR2 YNFKEQ come from the germline V gene. CDR3 length equals 15 residues. The CDR3 DNA is TGTGCCAGCAGCCAGATGACTAGCGGGGCCTACGAGCAGTACTTC. This codes for CASSQMTSGAYEQYF.

The chain joins TRBV29-1 to TRBJ1-1, with a weak D call TRBD1 (5 bases). The V end lost 6 bases, the J end lost 6 bases, and 14 bases lay between the germline ends. CDR3 size: 12 residues. Looked up from germline, CDR1 is SQVTM and CDR2 is ANQGSEA. CDR3: CSVVKGVPEAFF. CDR3 nucleotides: TGCAGCGTCGTTAAAGGGGTCCCTGAAGCTTTCTTT.

In the case of this clone: A junction boundary mismatches the germline segment, possibly from a read error. V and J are TRBV7-9 and TRBJ1-2; D remains ambiguous. The CDR3 is made up of 12 amino acids. Germline-derived CDR1 and CDR2 are SEHNR and FQNEAQ (reference sequence). For the CDR3, the DNA is TGTGCCAGCAGCTTAGCGCGAGGAGGCCCCGTTTTC. Protein: CASSLARGGPVF.

V usage is TRBV7-6 and J usage is TRBJ2-2; 7 positions agree with TRBD2. Germline CDR1 is SGHVS and CDR2 is FNYEAQ. This CDR3 is 15 amino acids long. Trimming took 3 bases from V and 3 from J; bases not matched to a gene: 4. Here the CDR3 reads CASSFLAGDTGELFF. CDR3 nucleotide sequence: TGTGCCAGCAGCTTCTTGGCGGGAGACACCGGGGAGCTGTTTTTT.

The table lists this clone with a few counts. The chain has TRBV18 and TRBJ2-1; D remains ambiguous. Germline loops: CDR1 KGHSH, CDR2 LQKENI. V lost 3 bases and J lost 0, with 6 bases in between. This CDR3 is built from 14 residues. The CDR3 DNA reads as TGTGCCAGCTCACCCGGGTTCTCCTACAATGAGCAGTTCTTC. Translation: CASSPGFSYNEQFF. Full variable domain (remainder filled in from reference TRBV18 and TRBJ2-1): NAGVMQNPRHLVRRRGQEARLRCSPMKGHSHVYWYRQLPEEGLKFMVYLQKENIIDESGMPKERFSAEFPKEGPSILRIQQVVRGDSAAYFCASSPGFSYNEQFFGPGTRLTVL.

This chain joins TRBV7-8 and TRBJ2-1, with D perhaps TRBD2 (6 bases). The CDR3 spans 16 residues. The germline V gene has CDR1 SGHVS and CDR2 FQNEAQ. Trimming removed 5 bases from V and 0 bases from J, with 14 bases in between. The CDR3 region is CASSHIAVSSYNEQFF. The CDR3 coding sequence is TGTGCCAGCAGCCATATAGCGGTAAGCTCCTACAATGAGCAGTTCTTC.

This sequence joins TRBV9 and TRBJ2-7, with TRBD2 matching 13 bases. The germline V gene has CDR1 SGDLS and CDR2 YYNGEE. The trim removed 3 bases at V and 6 bases at J, leaving 12 bases unmatched. This CDR3 is 17 amino acids long. The DNA for the CDR3 is TGTGCCAGCAGCGGAGGGGGGGCACTAGCGGGAGGGTTCGAGCAGTACGTC. This sequence encodes CASSGGGALAGGFEQYV.

The chain is built from TRBV19 and TRBJ1-1, with D hard to call. V dropped 1 base and J dropped 2 bases, with 2 bases sitting between them. CDR1 and CDR2 from the germline V gene are LNHDA and SQIVND (reference sequence). CDR3 length: 12 residues. CDR3 sequence (DNA): TGTGCCAGTAGTATAGGTAACACTGAAGCTTTCTTT. Protein: CASSIGNTEAFF.

The V call is TRBV7-9, the J call TRBJ2-1, with D hard to call. Per the germline V gene, CDR1 is SEHNR and CDR2 is FQNEAQ (reference sequence). The CDR3 has 15 amino acids. The V end lost 5 bases, the J end lost 0 bases, and 11 bases lay between the germline ends. The CDR3 DNA sequence: TGTGCCAGCAGCCCCTATGGCCCCTCCTACAATGAGCAGTTCTTC. It is translated as CASSPYGPSYNEQFF.

V is TRBV28 and J is TRBJ2-5; 10 bases are a match to TRBD2. Per germline, CDR1 MDHEN and CDR2 SYDVKM. CDR3 length: 16 amino acids. V was clipped by 1 base and J by 4 bases; unmatched bases: 6. CDR3 in amino acids: CASSLSVAGGGETQYF. The CDR3 bases are TGTGCCAGCAGTTTATCGGTAGCGGGAGGTGGAGAGACCCAGTACTTC.

The chain links TRBV2 to TRBJ2-1, with TRBD2 matching over 7 bases. V shed 2 bases, J shed 4 bases, and the junction held 5 bases outside the gene matches. CDR1 is SNHLY and CDR2 is FYNNEI in the germline V gene. This CDR3 is 15 amino acids long. CDR3 residues: CASSEPGLKYNEQFF. The CDR3 DNA is TGTGCCAGCAGTGAACCGGGACTAAAATACAATGAGCAGTTCTTC.

The chain carries TRBV30 and TRBJ2-5; 10 nucleotides match TRBD2. Germline V gives CDR1 GTSNPN, CDR2 SVGIG (reference sequence). The V gene end was trimmed by 0 bases and the J gene end by 5 bases; junction bases not matched to a gene: 6. CDR3 length: 15 amino acids. The CDR3 DNA reads as TGTGCCTGGAGTGTAGCGGGAGGGCTAGGGGAGACCCAGTACTTC. Translation: CAWSVAGGLGETQYF. The whole variable domain, remainder taken from reference TRBV30 and TRBJ2-5, is SQTIHQWPATLVQPVGSPLSLECTVEGTSNPNLYWYRQAAGRGLQLLFYSVGIGQISSEVPQNLSASRPQDRQFILSSKKLLLSDSGFYLCAWSVAGGLGETQYFGPGTRLLVL.

The chain has TRBV7-2 and TRBJ1-3, with unresolved D. V lost 5 bases and J lost 0, with 11 bases in between. The CDR3 contains 15 residues. The germline CDR1 and CDR2 sequences are SGHTA and FQGNSA. CDR3 DNA: TGTGCCAGCAGCCCTGTCTTGAGCTCTGGAAACACCATATATTTT. Its protein product is CASSPVLSSGNTIYF.

The rearrangement links TRBV5-6 to TRBJ2-2; tentative D call: TRBD2 (5 bases). V shed 5 bases and J shed 4 bases, with 12 bases lying between them. The CDR3 is 14 residues long. Germline V lookup: CDR1 SGHDT, CDR2 YYEEEE. The CDR3 region is CASRTSSGTGELFF. The CDR3 nucleotides read TGTGCCAGCAGAACTAGTTCGGGCACCGGGGAGCTGTTTTTT.

The chain is built from TRBV10-3 and TRBJ2-2, with 7 bases fitting TRBD2. J was trimmed by 1 base and V by 4 bases; bases with no gene match: 21. The CDR3 totals 21 residues. The V gene's germline CDR1 is ENHRY and CDR2 SYGVKD. CDR3 DNA sequence: TGTGCCATCAGTGGCGACAGAACATCTCGGCTGGCGGGAGTGAACACCGGGGAGCTGTTTTTT. Its translation is CAISGDRTSRLAGVNTGELFF.

The rearrangement uses TRBV18 and TRBJ2-1; no firm D call. Germline V CDR1 and CDR2: KGHSH, LQKENI. Trimming left V 1 base short and J 6 bases short, with 7 bases between. The CDR3 is 13 amino acids. CDR3 nucleotide sequence: TGTGCCAGCTCACCACTTGGCTCCAATGAGCAGTTCTTC. Its translation: CASSPLGSNEQFF. The entire variable domain, with the rest obtained from reference TRBV18 and TRBJ2-1, is as follows: NAGVMQNPRHLVRRRGQEARLRCSPMKGHSHVYWYRQLPEEGLKFMVYLQKENIIDESGMPKERFSAEFPKEGPSILRIQQVVRGDSAAYFCASSPLGSNEQFFGPGTRLTVL.

J is TRBJ2-1 and V is TRBV4-3; TRBD1 aligns across 9 bases. CDR1 is LGHNA and CDR2 is YSLEER in the germline V gene. V gave up 0 bases and J gave up 7 bases; unmatched junction bases: 7. This CDR3 has 16 residues. The CDR3 DNA is TGCGCCAGCAGCCAAGATGGTGGGACAGGGATGAATGAGCAGTTCTTC. Protein: CASSQDGGTGMNEQFF.

This clone showed up just once. The chain employs TRBV19 and TRBJ1-5; 9 bases map to TRBD1. From germline, CDR1 is LNHDA and CDR2 SQIVND (reference sequence). The CDR3 contains 15 residues. V gave up 7 bases and J gave up 6 bases; unmatched junction bases: 10. The CDR3 sequence is CASTAGTGTGQPQHF. CDR3 in DNA: TGTGCCAGTACCGCCGGGACAGGGACCGGTCAGCCCCAGCATTTT.

V gene TRBV2 combines with J gene TRBJ1-5; D gene uncertain. This CDR3 spans 15 amino acids. V lost 7 bases, J lost 2 bases, and 15 bases lay in between. The germline V gene encodes CDR1 SNHLY and CDR2 FYNNEI. Written as DNA, the CDR3 is TGTGCCAGCATCCCGGGCCCCGGGGGCAATCAGCCCCAGCATTTT. Protein: CASIPGPGGNQPQHF.

This sequence joins TRBV7-9 and TRBJ2-7; 9 bases line up with TRBD2. The CDR3 runs to 13 residues. CDR1 is SEHNR, CDR2 FQNEAQ, per germline (reference sequence). The CDR3 loop is CVTSREGSYEQYF. The CDR3 DNA follows: TGTGTGACGTCGCGGGAGGGCTCCTACGAGCAGTACTTC.